The present TCR beta chain was sequenced within a study of OX40 agonist ivuxolimab in advanced cancers. On the study more broadly: With ivuxolimab, an agonistic anti-OX40 (CD134) antibody, patients were treated. General observations from the study: Expanded clones belonging to CD8+ T cells outnumbered, on average, those of CD4+.

On this clone: Its target is unknown.

Germline-derived CDR1 and CDR2 are SGHNT and YYREEE (reference sequence). CDR3 size: 13 residues. V lost 4 bases and J 6 bases, leaving 11 bases between the germline ends. The table came from immunoSEQ multiplex PCR; TCRdb's copy has only in-frame clones and leaves some out. Of tens of thousands of clones listed, around 80% are singletons. This clonotype was sampled from an adult with an advanced solid tumor such as melanoma, head and neck, liver or kidney cancer. This chain uses TRBV5-4 with TRBJ1-5; D gene ambiguous. The material sequenced was CD4+ or CD8+ T cells sorted from blood, taken in a trial of the OX40 agonist ivuxolimab. CDR3 DNA sequence: TGTGCCAGCAGCCGGAGGGCGGTTCAGCCCCAGCATTTT. It yields the protein CASSRRAVQPQHF.